This TCR beta chain was observed in a study of cytomegalovirus exposure and HLA in healthy donors. Study-wide findings and caveats: In an earlier analysis, about 90% or about 30%: the productive usage of most TCR beta V segments. The study put some 150 TCR beta chains on its list as cytomegalovirus-associated. Later findings reportedly placed an Asian-associated ancestry cluster below the approximately 670-donor mean for N-insertions.

Points on this clone: Its cognate antigen is unknown.

The PCR ran on 60 Vbeta and 13 Jbeta primers. Here immunoSEQ multiplex PCR was the method, and the copy in TCRdb shows in-frame clones only, minus some. The data contain 110,000 to 150,000 clones, about 75% of them seen just once; the ten biggest clones take up around 7%. Germline loops: CDR1 MDHEN, CDR2 SYDVKM. This CDR3 has 15 amino acids. The V and J ends lost 5 bases and 3 bases, in that order; junction bases with no gene match: 6. The receptor's source is a man in his thirties or forties in good health and CMV-seronegative. The chain employs TRBV28 and TRBJ2-1, with TRBD2 matching over 8 bases. Sequencing input: PBMCs. The CDR3 bases are TGTGCCAGCAGTCTCAGCGGGAGAGTCTACAATGAGCAGTTCTTC. It yields the protein CASSLSGRVYNEQFF. The complete variable domain, with remaining parts taken from reference TRBV28 and TRBJ2-1, reads DVKVTQSSRYLVKRTGEKVFLECVQDMDHENMFWYRQDPGLGLRLIYFSYDVKMKEKGDIPEGYSVSREKKERFSLILESASTNQTSMYLCASSLSGRVYNEQFFGPGTRLTVL.